This is a list of T cell receptor beta chains from one sample in a study of shared clonotypes between healthy human individuals. Using immunoSEQ multiplex PCR, the repertoire was profiled, and TCRdb retains in-frame clones only, with some absent. The table lists roughly 600,000 clones, roughly 98% of them singletons. The sample was naive CD8+ T cells sorted from blood. These receptors were obtained from a man aged 25 to 45 in good health. The CDR3 runs from the conserved cysteine through the conserved F or W. The size entry is marked missing in some rows and otherwise reads once, few, many or a size class.

clone_size,cdr3_length,v_call,j_call,cdr3_aa
.,16,TRBV5-1,TRBJ2-7,CASSPRTGTGSYEQYF
.,15,TRBV7-9,TRBJ2-3,CAGQGGQDGTDTQYF
.,15,TRBV9,TRBJ2-3,CASSGSGTSTDTQYF
.,13,TRBV7-6,TRBJ2-7,CASSSLLVREQYF
.,15,TRBV10-3,TRBJ2-3,CAISEIADSTDTQYF
.,16,TRBV7-9,TRBJ1-3,CASSLVIGVAGNTIYF
.,16,TRBV7-8,TRBJ2-1,CASSLKGGDPDNEQFF
.,14,TRBV4-1,TRBJ2-7,CASSPIGGTYEQYF
.,17,TRBV11-2,TRBJ2-6,CASSALAGSSGANVLTF
.,12,TRBV13,TRBJ1-4,CASSIASEKLFF
.,17,TRBV5-8,TRBJ2-1,CASSLVAGGDKYNEQFF
.,16,TRBV9,TRBJ2-5,CASSVHSWVGEETQYF
.,20,TRBV5-4,TRBJ2-1,CASSPDYDRFESGSYNEQFF
.,13,TRBV7-6,TRBJ2-7,CASSPQPADEQYF
.,13,TRBV9,TRBJ2-7,CASSVDISYEQYF
.,14,TRBV2,TRBJ1-5,CASSVGRTPGPQHF
.,16,TRBV4-1,TRBJ2-7,CASSQVAGTSGSAQYF
.,19,TRBV11-2,TRBJ2-1,CASSSTGTSGSPLYNEQFF
.,15,TRBV11-2,TRBJ2-1,CASSPTDKFYNEQFF
once,17,TRBV7-2,TRBJ2-7,CASSLEVLSGVGDEQYF
.,15,TRBV19,TRBJ2-7,CASSALGGAGYEQYF
.,13,TRBV11-2,TRBJ2-7,CASSPGSGYEQYF
.,16,TRBV15,TRBJ2-7,CATSRDLTGGPYEQYF
.,16,TRBV27,TRBJ2-7,CASSSSRTGGRYEQYF
.,17,TRBV10-2,TRBJ2-6,CASSKGQGFGGANVLTF
.,15,TRBV6-1,TRBJ2-7,CASSESLDRSYEQYF
.,12,TRBV29-1,TRBJ1-1,CSAQEFGFQAFF
.,14,TRBV7-9,TRBJ2-7,CASSSAGGRYEQYF
.,14,TRBV7-9,TRBJ1-2,CASSLARQGEVYTF
.,11,TRBV10-3,TRBJ2-7,CASQTAYEQYF
.,15,TRBV7-3,TRBJ2-3,CASSASGMSTDTQYF